This T cell receptor beta chain was recorded in a study of shared clonotypes between healthy human individuals (dated by TCRdb to 2018 to 2021). For the study in its entirety: Three men and a couple of women, aged 18 to 49 years, made up the cohort. Per donor, leukapheresis produced somewhere between about 0.85 and 8.9 billion PBMCs. To estimate repertoire size and how much clonotype sharing occurs between individuals, the study deeply sequenced the blood TCR repertoires of a handful of healthy adults. Different laboratories and diverse techniques were used to prepare libraries and sequence TCR repertoires, to increase sequencing depth and limit assay-specific biases. Broader findings and caveats from the paper: Sampling was restricted to blood, and TCR repertoires in tissues likely differ from the TCR repertoires found in blood. Based on pairwise subsampling, the degree of clonotype sharing among donors was expected to be affected by sequencing depth. Because the study included only a small number of donors, the genetic and exposure-history diversity represented was limited.

Healthy HIV-negative adults with no recently reported acute infections or vaccinations were included as donors. All donors were Caucasian adults living in Nashville, Tennessee, USA. In the unsorted samples, tens of millions of PBMCs were counted, and genomic DNA was extracted using the QIAamp DNA Blood Mini kit. After blood collection by leukapheresis, PBMCs were isolated using Ficoll-Histopaque density gradient centrifugation and then cryopreserved in the vapor phase of liquid nitrogen. According to the germline V gene, CDR1 reads SGHVS and CDR2 reads FQNEAQ. V is trimmed back by 5 bases and J by 5 bases, and the junction contains 4 bases that no gene match accounts for. The CDR3 goes from the cysteine to the phenylalanine over 15 residues. The read is trimmed to its CDR3 DNA, 45 bases read in frame from base 1. Using the deep immunoSEQ assay, TCR CDR3 regions were amplified from genomic DNA by multiplex PCR. Extracted genomic DNA from each cell subset was spread evenly across all wells of several immunoSEQ 96-well plates, with each plate serving as a replicate. For unsorted PBMC, each replicate PCR was loaded with approximately 300 ng genomic DNA, equivalent to tens of thousands of T cell genomes. Genomic DNA from unsorted PBMC was sequenced over ten immunoSEQ deep assay plates. Purified libraries were quantified with a Qubit 3.0 fluorometer, sized on a Bioanalyzer 2100, and re-quantified with the KAPA Library Quantification kit. Each immunoSEQ 96-well plate was sequenced on its own single-read 150-cycle Illumina NextSeq 550 flow cell. The paper's data handling went like this. Because only junctional sequences without quality scores were contained in the immunoSEQ output, filtering matching that applied to full-length reads could not be performed. To assign V/J genes and CDR3, sequences were annotated using PyIR, a Python wrapper for IgBLAST v1.9, with IMGT germline references. Any read was removed if the V/J assignment was weak (E-value above 1e-6), the CDR3 was missing, or the read contained stop codons, out-of-frame junctions, or ambiguous translated residues. A V3J clonotype was defined by an identical inferred V gene, J gene, and CDR3 amino acid sequence. Percentage overlap between repertoires was calculated by dividing the number of shared unique clonotypes by the size of the smaller repertoire. Three approaches were used to assess repertoire richness: RTK rarefaction, the Chao1 estimator, and Recon v2.1 estimates of unobserved clonotypes. The immuneACCESS repertoire file appears here via TCRdb, limited to in-frame rearrangements. These files lack a portion of the clones; in checked studies, under half of the deficit traces to unresolved V genes, and the cause of the others is not known. V and J calls and clone size come straight from that table; D and trimming were deduced from the DNA. Present in this sample are approximately 440,000 clones, roughly four fifths of which were seen just once. Around 12% of the sample rests with the top ten.

To note about this clone: What this receptor recognizes is not known. Per-base qualities were not stored, and no clone one base away is much larger.

This receptor was identified in a woman aged 40 to 49 in good health. Some clones in this sample may be carry-over from other donors' samples. The chain uses TRBV7-8 and TRBJ2-3; 13 central bases correspond to TRBD2. The specimen sequenced was PBMCs. DNA sequence: TGTGCCAGCAGCCCGGGGACTAGCGGGATAGATACGCAGTATTTT. Its translation reads: CASSPGTSGIDTQYF.